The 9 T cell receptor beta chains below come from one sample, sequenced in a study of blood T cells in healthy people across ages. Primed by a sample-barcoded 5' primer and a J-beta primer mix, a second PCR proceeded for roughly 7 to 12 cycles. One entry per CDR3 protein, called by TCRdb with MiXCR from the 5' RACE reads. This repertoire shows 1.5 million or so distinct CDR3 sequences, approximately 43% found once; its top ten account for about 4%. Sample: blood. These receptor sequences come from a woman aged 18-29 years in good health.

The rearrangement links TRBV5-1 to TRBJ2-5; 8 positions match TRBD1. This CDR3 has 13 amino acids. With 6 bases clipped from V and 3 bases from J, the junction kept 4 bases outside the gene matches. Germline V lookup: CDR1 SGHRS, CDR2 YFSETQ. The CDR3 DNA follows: TGCGCCAGCACGACAGGGGTCGAAGAGACCCAGTACTTC. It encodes CASTTGVEETQYF.

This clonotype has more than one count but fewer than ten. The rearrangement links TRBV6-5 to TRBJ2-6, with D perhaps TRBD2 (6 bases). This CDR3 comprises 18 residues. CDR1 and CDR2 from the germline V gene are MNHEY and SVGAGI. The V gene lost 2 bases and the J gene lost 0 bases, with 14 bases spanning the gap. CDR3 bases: TGTGCCAGCAGTTACAGCGGGTTACAGAGCTCTGGGGCCAACGTCCTGACTTTC. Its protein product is CASSYSGLQSSGANVLTF.

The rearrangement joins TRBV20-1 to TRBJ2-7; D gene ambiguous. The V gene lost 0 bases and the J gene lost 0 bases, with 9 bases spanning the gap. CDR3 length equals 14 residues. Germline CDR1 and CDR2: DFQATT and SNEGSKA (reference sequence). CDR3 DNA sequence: TGCAGTGCTAGAGATGAGAAGCGCTCCTACGAGCAGTACTTC. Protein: CSARDEKRSYEQYF.

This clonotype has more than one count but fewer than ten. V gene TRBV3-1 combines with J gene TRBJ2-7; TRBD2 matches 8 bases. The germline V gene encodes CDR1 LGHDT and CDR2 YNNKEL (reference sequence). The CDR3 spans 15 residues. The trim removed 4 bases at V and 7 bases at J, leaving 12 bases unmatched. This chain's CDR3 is CASSPGRGVYNEQYF. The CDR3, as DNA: TGTGCCAGCAGCCCCGGGCGGGGGGTCTACAATGAGCAGTACTTC.

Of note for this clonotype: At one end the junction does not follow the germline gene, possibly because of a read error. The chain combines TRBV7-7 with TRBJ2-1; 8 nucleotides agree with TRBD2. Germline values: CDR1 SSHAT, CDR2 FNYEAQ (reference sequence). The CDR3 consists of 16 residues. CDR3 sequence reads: CASSRGGRGTYNEQFF. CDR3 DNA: TGTGCTAGCAGCCGGGGGGGGAGAGGGACCTACAATGAGCAGTTCTTC.

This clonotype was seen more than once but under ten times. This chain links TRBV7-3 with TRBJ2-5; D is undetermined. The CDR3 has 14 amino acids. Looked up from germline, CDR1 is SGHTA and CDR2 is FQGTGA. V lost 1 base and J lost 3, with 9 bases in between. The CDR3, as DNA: TGTGCCAGCAGCTTAAACCCCTCGGAAGAGACCCAGTACTTC. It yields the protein CASSLNPSEETQYF.

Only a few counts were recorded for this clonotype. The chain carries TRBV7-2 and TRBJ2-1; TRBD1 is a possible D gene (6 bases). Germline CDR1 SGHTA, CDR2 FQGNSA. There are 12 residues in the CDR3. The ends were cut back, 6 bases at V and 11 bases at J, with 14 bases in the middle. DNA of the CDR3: TGTGCCAGCAGAAGGGACATCGAGAAGCAGTTCTTC. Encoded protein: CASRRDIEKQFF.

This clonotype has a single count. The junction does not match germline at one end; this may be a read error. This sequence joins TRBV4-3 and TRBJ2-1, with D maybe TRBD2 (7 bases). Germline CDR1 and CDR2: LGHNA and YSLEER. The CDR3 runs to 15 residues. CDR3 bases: TGCGCCAGCAGCCAAGATACGCGGGGGCTTAATGGGCAGTTCTTC. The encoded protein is CASSQDTRGLNGQFF.

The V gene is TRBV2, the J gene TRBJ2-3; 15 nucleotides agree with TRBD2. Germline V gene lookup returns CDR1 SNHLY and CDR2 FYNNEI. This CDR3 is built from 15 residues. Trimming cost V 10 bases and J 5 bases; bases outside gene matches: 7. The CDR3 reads CATSLGLAGGDTQYF. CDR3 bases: TGTGCCACCTCTCTGGGACTAGCGGGGGGAGATACGCAGTATTTT.